This T cell receptor (beta chain) is from a study of identical twins. Study observations and caveats: Twins showed weaker excess sharing in their beta out-of-frame sequences. Abundant cord blood beta clonotypes carried fewer insertions; memory repertoires showed none.

At least ten counts were recorded for this clonotype. The antigen is not known. With no exceptions, donors were healthy Caucasians. The V gene's germline CDR1 is SGHTA and CDR2 FQGNSA. The CDR3 is 14 residues long. Trimming cost V 6 bases and J 7 bases; bases outside gene matches: 8. A template switching step contributed a universal primer site, while unique molecular identifiers were present in the cDNA. Using its own MiXCR run on the 5' RACE reads, TCRdb lists one record per CDR3 protein. The data hold approximately 150,000 distinct CDR3 sequences, with roughly 3.5% observed a single time. This receptor was taken from a man aged 18 to 29 in good health. The sequencing input was memory T cells sorted from blood. The chain joins TRBV7-2 to TRBJ1-2; 10 positions agree with TRBD1. CDR3 residues: CASRSGQGIPGYTF. For the CDR3, the DNA is TGTGCCAGCAGATCGGGACAGGGGATTCCTGGCTACACCTTC.